Detailed here is one T cell receptor (beta chain). The clone's antigen remains unknown. Qualities for individual bases were not recorded, and no much larger clone is one base off. The cohort was made up of roughly 670 healthy bone marrow donors. At the time of sampling, all cohort members were nominally healthy, though unrecorded immune exposures were likely present. The donor tested CMV seropositive, placing the donor among the approximately 290 seropositive members of the cohort. A peripheral blood sample was collected from each donor, and TCR beta sequencing was performed on peripheral blood mononuclear cells. The Qiagen DNeasy Blood Extraction Kit was used to extract genomic DNA from the blood cell samples. The data were taken from a study of cytomegalovirus exposure and HLA in healthy donors (dated by TCRdb to the late 2010s). Describing the broader study: According to an earlier analysis of 550 to 750 of the donors, about 179 million T cells yielded 90 million to 140 million unique TCR beta sequences and around 280 Gb of sequence data. Alongside the repertoire data, information on donor age, sex, ethnicity and CMV serostatus was compiled. High-throughput TCR immunosequencing, statistical association of individual TCRs with disease status, and machine learning were combined to predict cytomegalovirus infection status. An earlier analysis of around 540 of the donors applied high-throughput TCR beta sequencing to assess whether each TCR beta V gene segment acted as functional or pseudogenic. Among some 400 genotyped donors of the cohort, an average of approximately 240,000 unique TCR beta nucleotide sequences were sequenced per donor, around 20% of them non-productive. In a later analysis, previously published TCR beta repertoires from about 640 donors were re-analyzed and high-resolution HLA genotyping was added so that TCR occurrence patterns could be studied. HLA typing covered class I and class II loci at four-digit resolution. Of the roughly 430 genotyped donors, around 81% fell in the genetic ancestry cluster associated with self-reported Caucasian donors. An early release covering more than 500 HLA-typed donors comprised about 300 gigabases of sequencing data and 85 million or so unique TCR sequences. The aim of the study was to test whether cataloging public T cell receptors could identify signatures of past pathogen exposure. Rather than drawing on any new phenotypic data, the later analysis identified candidate immune exposures from TCR beta sequences and the way those sequences occurred across donors. In addition to the first cohort of several hundred subjects, a separate validation cohort of over 90 different subjects was used. In a later genetic analysis, genome-wide SNP genotypes for about 65% of the roughly 700 donors were used, and that subset was treated as a discovery cohort. Roughly 5 DR-DQ haplotypes were treated as single units for association and clustering because of strong linkage in the cohort. Every repertoire in the discovery cohort had been generated on one and the same sequencing platform. Using immunosequencing, the study profiled T cell repertoires from roughly 650 subjects and related those repertoires to cytomegalovirus serostatus. The number of donors typed differed by locus, with about 620-630 for A, B, C, DRB1 and DQB1, around 560 for DQA1, 606 for DPA1, and around 430 for DPB1. General conclusions and limits of the study: In a later analysis, 16,951 TCR beta sequences were associated with specific HLA alleles at a false discovery rate of 0.05. V-gene and J-gene trimming of TCR beta chains was associated with a missense DCLRE1C variant in a later genetic analysis, and the association was replicated in an independent cohort. In a later genetic analysis, fewer N-insertions in productive TCRs were reported among donors in an Asian-associated ancestry cluster than the 666-donor mean. Immune exposure information for the cohort was limited to CMV serostatus. Sequencing depth was assumed to be roughly uniform across donors in the presence/absence analyses, though that assumption may not hold. In the study, 150 to 200 TCR beta chains were listed as associated with cytomegalovirus. In an earlier analysis of 587 of the donors, most TCR beta V segments appeared in productive rearrangements about 87% or about 30% of the time, broadly matching IMGT annotations. Across donors, most TCR sequences were observed very rarely, whereas some public TCRs were present in many individuals. Some IMGT-functional V segments, including TRBV6-2 and TRBV6-3, could not be distinguished by the 87-base-pair reads and were therefore excluded. According to a later analysis, parvovirus B19, influenza, CMV and Epstein-Barr virus appeared linked to several top co-occurrence clusters. Some 16 rarely observed V segments, including chromosome 9 orphons, were excluded from the earlier analysis of about 600 of the donors because counts were too low. A few of the identified cytomegalovirus-associated TCR beta chains were confirmed in vitro to be specific for cytomegalovirus antigens. Cytomegalovirus status was reported to be diagnosed by the classifier with high specificity and sensitivity in both the original and validation cohorts. Because HLA typing was unavailable for some donors at each locus, only the typed subset was used in association tests. A cluster of highly shared sequence variants was judged likely to represent a technical artifact of the sequencing pipeline. According to a later analysis, TCR association rates differed among HLA loci, with DRB1 alleles showing the most associated TCRs and HLA-C alleles showing the fewest. The authors suggested that the approach could potentially be generalized to other disease states and immunological phenotypes. The cohort was sequenced for TCR beta chains only, and without alpha or paired-chain data the features that could be detected were limited. Correlated functional status among segregating V segments might reflect linkage disequilibrium, but an unknown experimental factor could not be ruled out. A further reported finding was that TCR beta sequences accurately predicted the HLA-A and HLA-B alleles for most subjects in the first cohort. Strong co-occurrence of HLA alleles, especially DR and DQ, made assigning TCR associations to individual alleles difficult. A later analysis found that most CMV-associated TCR beta chains appeared HLA-restricted, with HLA associations seemingly driven largely by CMV exposure. In a later analysis, HLA-associated TCR beta chains were found to be more clonally expanded and to have lower generation probabilities than equally common non-associated chains.

Its CDR3 holds 14 amino acids, cysteine through phenylalanine. Kept here is only the CDR3 DNA, which spans 42 bases and is read in frame from base 1. V loses 4 bases, J loses 8 bases, and the germline ends lie 15 bases apart. CDR1 and CDR2 are read off the germline V gene (reference sequence) as LNHDA and SQIVND. Library preparation employed the immunoSEQ multiplex PCR assay. A mixture of 60 forward primers for TCR Vbeta segments and 13 reverse primers for TCR Jbeta segments was used in the multiplex PCR. The CDR3 region of rearranged TCR beta genes was amplified from genomic DNA by a multiplex PCR assay. The amplified TCR beta libraries were sequenced on the Illumina HiSeq System as 87-base-pair reads. The published analysis was carried out like this. In a later analysis, 70 million to 95 million unique TCR beta chains were counted across the 500 to 850 repertoires, and roughly 10 million of these chains were shared by at least two donors. Raw reads were error-corrected and collapsed into unique sequences with a nearest-neighbor algorithm that merged closely related sequences to remove PCR and sequencing errors. V, D and J gene segments were assigned by aligning CDR3 sequences to IMGT reference sequences. For a sequence to be retained, a match of at least six nucleotides to both a V gene segment and a J gene segment was required. A rearrangement was called productive if the CDR3 had no stop codons and remained in frame with V and J, and every other rearrangement was called non-productive. Following IMGT convention, CDR3 was defined as the stretch from the second conserved V-encoded cysteine to the conserved J-encoded phenylalanine. In an earlier analysis of 550 to 650 of the donors, sequences lacking an unambiguous match to a single V gene segment were excluded. In an earlier analysis of 587 of the donors, V segments were called functional above 56.7% productive rearrangements and were called segregating when the between-donor standard deviation exceeded 5%. A statistical classification framework was built for diagnosing cytomegalovirus status from the catalog of TCR beta chain sequences. V and J gene assignment, in a later analysis, came from comparing TCR nucleotide sequences with IMGT/GENE-DB human TR gene sequences. Using the TCRdist pipeline, a later analysis assigned CDR3 sequences along with most-parsimonious VDJ recombination scenarios. In a later analysis, each TCR beta chain was defined by its CDR3 amino acid sequence together with its V-gene family, and reads without a unique V-gene family were excluded. To address suspected cross-contamination and a sequencing artifact, a later analysis removed some 620 highly shared, low-generation-probability nucleotide sequences. In a later analysis, a clonal expansion index for each public chain was calculated from normalized within-repertoire ranks of inferred template counts. In a later analysis, generation probabilities were computed using a VDJ recombination model fitted to out-of-frame rearrangements, and the results were checked against IGoR. Hypergeometric tests were used in a later analysis to score TCR-TCR, TCR-HLA and TCR-CMV co-occurrence, with a repertoire-size bias correction applied to the TCR pairs. To estimate false discovery rates, a later analysis permuted the HLA or CMV assignments 20 times. In a later analysis, co-occurring TCRs were grouped with DBSCAN, and TCRdist sequence similarity was added when clustering was performed within HLA-allele-positive subsets. Repertoires with fewer than 30,000 or more than 120,000 public chains were left out of co-occurrence clustering, as were a few repertoires with anomalous nucleotide sharing. What TCRdb holds here is the immuneACCESS table cut down to in-frame rearrangements. Part of the clones is not present; checked against another copy, under half of the missing clones reflect an unresolved V gene, and the others are unexplained. For V, J and clone size, that table is used; D and trimming come from the DNA. Recorded for this sample are about 190,000 clones; about 80% of them occurred a single time. The ten largest clones add up to about 1.9% of the sample.

This receptor was taken from a woman aged 18-29 years in good health and CMV-seropositive. The material sequenced was PBMCs. The chain joins TRBV19 to TRBJ2-4, and possibly TRBD1, on 6 matching bases. CDR3 sequence: CASSTDRSGDIQYF. The bases read TGTGCCAGTAGTACCGACAGGTCTGGTGACATTCAGTACTTC.